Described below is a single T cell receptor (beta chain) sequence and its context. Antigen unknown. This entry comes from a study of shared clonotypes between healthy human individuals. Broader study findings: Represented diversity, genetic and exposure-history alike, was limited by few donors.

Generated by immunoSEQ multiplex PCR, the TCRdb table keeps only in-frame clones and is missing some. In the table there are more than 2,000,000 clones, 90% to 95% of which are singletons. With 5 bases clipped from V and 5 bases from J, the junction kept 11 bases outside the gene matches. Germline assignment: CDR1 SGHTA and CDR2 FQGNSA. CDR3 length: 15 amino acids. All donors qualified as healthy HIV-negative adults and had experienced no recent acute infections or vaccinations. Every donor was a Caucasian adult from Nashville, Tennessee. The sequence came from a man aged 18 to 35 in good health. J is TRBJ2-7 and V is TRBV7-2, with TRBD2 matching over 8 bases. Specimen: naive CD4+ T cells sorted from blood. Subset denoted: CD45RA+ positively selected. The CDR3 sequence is CASSPRREGRDEQYF. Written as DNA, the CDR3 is TGTGCCAGCAGCCCGCGTCGGGAGGGGCGCGACGAGCAGTACTTC.